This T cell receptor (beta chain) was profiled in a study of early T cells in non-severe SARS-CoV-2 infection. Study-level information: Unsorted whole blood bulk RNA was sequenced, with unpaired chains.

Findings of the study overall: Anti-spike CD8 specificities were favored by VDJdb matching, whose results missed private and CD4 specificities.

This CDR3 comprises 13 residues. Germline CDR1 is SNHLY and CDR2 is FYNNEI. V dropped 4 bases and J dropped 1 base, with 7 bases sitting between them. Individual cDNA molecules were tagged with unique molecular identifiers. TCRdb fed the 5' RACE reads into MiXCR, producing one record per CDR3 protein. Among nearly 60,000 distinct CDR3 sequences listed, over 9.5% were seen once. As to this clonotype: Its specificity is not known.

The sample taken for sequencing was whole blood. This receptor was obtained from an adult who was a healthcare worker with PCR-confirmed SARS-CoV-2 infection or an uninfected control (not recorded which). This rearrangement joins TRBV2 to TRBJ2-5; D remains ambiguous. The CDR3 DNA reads TGTGCCAGCAGTGCAGTGACCCAAGAGACCCAGTACTTC. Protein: CASSAVTQETQYF.